A selection of T cell receptor beta chains follows, all from one sample in a study of blood T cell repertoires in COVID-19. Profiling relied on immunoSEQ multiplex PCR, and the TCRdb table lists in-frame clones only, not all of them. The sample has around 100,000 clones, approximately 84% seen once. The source material was peripheral blood. The origin of the receptors is a man aged 40-49 years with acute or convalescent COVID-19. Both conserved end residues are part of each CDR3. A D gene is named only where the DNA matches it firmly. A row's size may be missing; if present it is once, few, many or a size class.

abundance	d_gene	j_gene	v_gene	CDR3aa	CDR3nt
-	-	TRBJ1-6	TRBV6-6	CASRDGGATYNSPLHF	TGTGCCAGCAGAGATGGGGGGGCGACCTATAATTCACCCCTCCACTTT
-	TRBD1	TRBJ2-5	TRBV29-1	CSVGGTGARWETQYF	TGCAGCGTGGGCGGGACAGGGGCGCGTTGGGAGACCCAGTACTTC
-	TRBD1	TRBJ1-5	TRBV29-1	CSVGQGTDGNQPQHF	TGCAGCGTCGGACAGGGGACTGATGGCAATCAGCCCCAGCATTTT
-	TRBD1	TRBJ2-7	TRBV5-5	CASSLQGASTNEQYF	TGTGCCAGCAGCCTTCAGGGGGCGAGTACGAACGAGCAGTACTTC
-	TRBD1	TRBJ2-2	TRBV3-1/TRBV3-2	CASSQDAHRQGYAGELFF	TGTGCCAGCAGCCAAGATGCCCACCGACAGGGATACGCCGGGGAGCTGTTTTTT
-	TRBD2	TRBJ2-5	TRBV30	CAWTPGLAGLETQYF	TGTGCCTGGACCCCGGGACTAGCGGGGTTAGAGACCCAGTACTTC
-	TRBD1	TRBJ2-2	TRBV9	CASSVNRGLLTGELFF	TGTGCCAGCAGCGTAAACAGGGGGCTATTGACCGGGGAGCTGTTTTTT
-	-	TRBJ2-3	TRBV5-1	CASSLAGTPGADTQYF	TGCGCCAGCAGCTTGGCCGGGACCCCGGGGGCAGATACGCAGTATTTT
-	-	TRBJ1-1	TRBV6-6	CASSYLRASEAFF	TGTGCCAGCAGTTATCTTAGAGCCTCTGAAGCTTTCTTT
-	TRBD2	TRBJ2-5	TRBV30	CAWSKTRGLGLQETQYF	TGTGCCTGGAGTAAAACACGGGGACTAGGGCTTCAAGAGACCCAGTACTTC
-	TRBD2	TRBJ2-5	TRBV24-1	CATSDSGGSETQYF	TGTGCCACCAGTGATTCGGGAGGTTCAGAGACCCAGTACTTC
once	-	TRBJ2-7	TRBV15	CATSRDLDRRYEQYF	TGTGCCACCAGCAGAGATCTGGACAGACGGTACGAGCAGTACTTC
once	-	TRBJ1-2	TRBV5-8	CASSLAMGQVNYYDYGYTF	TGTGCCAGCAGCTTGGCGATGGGGCAGGTAAACTACTACGACTATGGCTACACCTTC
once	TRBD2	TRBJ2-5	TRBV10-3	CAISSGGKETQYF	TGTGCCATCAGTAGCGGGGGCAAAGAGACCCAGTACTTC
-	-	TRBJ1-6	TRBV7-6	CASSLGRDYSPLHF	TGTGCCAGCAGCTTAGGCAGGGACTATTCACCCCTCCACTTT
-	-	TRBJ2-5	TRBV11-2	CASSFLTDRASQETQYF	TGTGCCAGCAGCTTTTTGACGGATAGAGCGTCCCAAGAGACCCAGTACTTC
-	TRBD2	TRBJ2-5	TRBV7-2	CASSLVAGGPETQYF	TGTGCCAGCAGCTTAGTAGCGGGGGGGCCAGAGACCCAGTACTTC
-	TRBD2	TRBJ2-3	TRBV5-1	CASSTRGWGTDTQYF	TGCGCCAGCAGCACGCGGGGGTGGGGCACAGATACGCAGTATTTT
-	TRBD1	TRBJ2-2	TRBV11-1	CASSFRTGSNTGELFF	TGTGCCAGCAGCTTTAGGACAGGGTCGAACACCGGGGAGCTGTTTTTT
-	-	TRBJ2-3	TRBV2	CASSPTSTDTQYF	TGTGCCAGCAGTCCAACTAGTACGGATACGCAGTATTTT
-	TRBD1	TRBJ1-5	TRBV5-1	CASSLGQGGNQPQHF	TGCGCCAGCAGCCTTGGACAGGGGGGCAATCAGCCCCAGCATTTT
-	TRBD1	TRBJ2-6	TRBV6-5	CASKTGVGANVLTF	TGTGCCAGCAAGACAGGGGTTGGGGCCAACGTCCTGACTTTC
-	TRBD1	TRBJ1-2	TRBV12-3/TRBV12-4	CASSPGTAITF	TGTGCCAGCAGCCCGGGGACAGCCATTACCTTC
few	TRBD1	TRBJ2-7	TRBV27	CASSLNRGSYEQYF	TGTGCCAGCAGTTTGAACAGGGGCTCCTACGAGCAGTACTTC
-	-	TRBJ1-6	TRBV7-9	CASSVEGRNSPLHF	TGTGCCAGCAGCGTGGAGGGGCGAAATTCACCCCTCCACTTT
-	TRBD2	TRBJ2-3	TRBV5-4	CASSPSGGAADTQYF	TGTGCCAGCAGCCCAAGCGGGGGGGCAGCAGATACGCAGTATTTT
once	-	TRBJ1-1	TRBV5-1	CASSLAAGLTEAFF	TGCGCCAGCAGCTTGGCCGCAGGGCTCACTGAAGCTTTCTTT
-	TRBD2	TRBJ2-5	TRBV11-1	CASSLMLADQETQYF	TGTGCCAGCAGCTTAATGCTAGCGGACCAAGAGACCCAGTACTTC
-	-	TRBJ2-6	TRBV6-1	CASSDSGFSGANVLTF	TGTGCCAGCAGTGATAGCGGTTTCTCTGGGGCCAACGTCCTGACTTTC
-	-	TRBJ2-3	TRBV6-5	CASLFGEDTDTQYF	TGTGCCAGTTTGTTTGGGGAGGACACAGATACGCAGTATTTT
-	-	TRBJ2-7	TRBV7-2	CASSESPGVSYEQYF	TGTGCCAGCAGCGAAAGCCCCGGGGTCTCCTACGAGCAGTACTTC
-	TRBD1	TRBJ2-3	TRBV19	CASSIGTGDGTDTQYF	TGTGCCAGTAGTATAGGGACAGGGGACGGCACAGATACGCAGTATTTT
-	TRBD1	TRBJ1-4	TRBV24-1	CATSGQGEANEKLFF	TGTGCCACCAGTGGCCAGGGGGAGGCTAATGAAAAACTGTTTTTT
-	-	TRBJ2-7	TRBV19	CASRDKTFSIGEQYF	TGTGCCAGTAGGGACAAGACCTTCTCGATAGGCGAGCAGTACTTC
-	-	TRBJ1-4	TRBV7-9	CASSFTKQGGEKLFF	TGTGCCAGCAGCTTCACGAAACAGGGCGGTGAAAAACTGTTTTTT
-	-	TRBJ1-2	TRBV6-6	CASSYLDSGEEGYTF	TGTGCCAGCAGTTACTTGGACAGCGGGGAGGAAGGCTACACCTTC
-	TRBD1	TRBJ1-5	TRBV9	CASSVDGTGNSNQPQHF	TGTGCCAGCAGCGTAGATGGGACAGGGAATAGCAATCAGCCCCAGCATTTT
-	TRBD2	TRBJ2-3	TRBV24-1	CATSEGRGGGYTDTQYF	TGTGCCACCAGTGAGGGACGGGGGGGTGGTTACACAGATACGCAGTATTTT
-	TRBD2	TRBJ2-3	TRBV30	CAWSRLAGQTDTQYF	TGTGCCTGGAGCCGATTAGCGGGGCAGACAGATACGCAGTATTTT
-	-	TRBJ2-1	TRBV24-1	CATSDFSSPEQFF	TGTGCCACCAGTGATTTTAGCAGTCCCGAGCAGTTCTTC
-	-	TRBJ2-5	TRBV6-2/TRBV6-3	CASTPERQILAQYF	-
-	-	TRBJ1-2	TRBV6-5	CAGTQGGEGYTF	TGTGCCGGAACGCAGGGCGGTGAGGGCTACACCTTC
once	TRBD2	TRBJ2-3	TRBV19	CASSTYSGGTDTQYF	TGTGCCAGTAGTACCTATAGCGGGGGCACAGATACGCAGTATTTT
few	-	TRBJ1-4	TRBV4-2	CASTIGTPGEKLFF	TGTGCCAGCACGATCGGGACTCCGGGGGAAAAACTGTTTTTT
-	TRBD2	TRBJ2-5	TRBV5-4	CASSPGTRDQETQYF	TGTGCCAGCAGCCCTGGGACTAGGGATCAAGAGACCCAGTACTTC
-	-	TRBJ2-3	TRBV2	CASSERTWDTQYF	TGTGCCAGCAGTGAACGGACTTGGGATACGCAGTATTTT
-	-	TRBJ1-2	TRBV5-1	CASSLVQGPTPAGGYTF	TGCGCCAGCAGCTTGGTTCAGGGCCCGACACCCGCCGGGGGCTACACCTTC
-	-	TRBJ2-5	TRBV9	CASSPLDSYQETQYF	TGTGCCAGCAGCCCACTGGACAGTTACCAAGAGACCCAGTACTTC
-	TRBD2	TRBJ2-1	TRBV7-2	CASSRTSGGSIYNEQFF	TGTGCCAGCAGCCGGACTAGCGGGGGGTCGATCTACAATGAGCAGTTCTTC
-	-	TRBJ2-2	TRBV11-2	CASSLDRWEEYDTGELFF	TGTGCCAGCAGCTTAGACAGGTGGGAGGAGTACGACACCGGGGAGCTGTTTTTT
-	TRBD2	TRBJ2-7	TRBV3-1/TRBV3-2	CASSQDPASGGPYEQYF	TGTGCCAGCAGCCAAGATCCGGCTAGCGGGGGTCCCTACGAGCAGTACTTC
once	-	TRBJ1-1	TRBV19	CASSIEHFRLRHTEAFF	TGTGCCAGTAGTATAGAACATTTCCGTTTGCGGCACACTGAAGCTTTCTTT
-	-	TRBJ1-1	TRBV21-1	CASSNPGPKNTEAFF	TGTGCCAGCAGCAACCCAGGGCCGAAGAACACTGAAGCTTTCTTT